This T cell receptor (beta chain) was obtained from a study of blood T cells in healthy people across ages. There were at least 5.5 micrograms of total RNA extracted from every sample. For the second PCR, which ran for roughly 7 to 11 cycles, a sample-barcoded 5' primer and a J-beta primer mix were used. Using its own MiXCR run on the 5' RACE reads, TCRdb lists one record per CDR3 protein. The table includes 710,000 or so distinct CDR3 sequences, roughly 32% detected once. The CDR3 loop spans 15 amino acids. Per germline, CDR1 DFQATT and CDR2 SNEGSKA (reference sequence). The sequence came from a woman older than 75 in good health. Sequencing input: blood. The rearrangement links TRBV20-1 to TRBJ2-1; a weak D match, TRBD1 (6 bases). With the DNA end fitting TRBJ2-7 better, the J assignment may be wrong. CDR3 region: CSAGNRERGYNEQYF. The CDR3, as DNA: TGCAGCGCTGGGAACAGGGAGAGGGGTTACAATGAGCAGTACTTC.